Sequencing of this T cell receptor (beta chain) was carried out in a study of blood T cell repertoires in COVID-19. The wider study: The United States, Italy and Spain supplied acute and convalescent COVID-19 samples. Sources were T cells, B-cell-depleted T cells, or PBMCs; the material itself was cDNA or gDNA.

The germline V gene encodes CDR1 SGHRS and CDR2 YFSETQ. Germline trimming cut 4 bases from V and 4 bases from J; bases unmatched to any gene: 6. CDR3 size: 14 residues. How the authors handled the data: Using reference gene primer amplification, nucleated cell counts were estimated. Assay used: immunoSEQ multiplex PCR; TCRdb lists only in-frame clones, some missing. V, J and clone size are those of that table, while D and trimming were read from the DNA. This table holds tens of thousands of clones, roughly 78% found once. The origin of this receptor is a man in his sixties with acute or convalescent COVID-19. The gene calls are TRBV5-1 and TRBJ2-7, with TRBD2 matching over 9 bases. The sequenced sample consisted of peripheral blood. The CDR3 DNA reads TGCGCCAGCAGCCTTAGCGGGAGCACTTACGAGCAGTACTTC. The encoded protein is CASSLSGSTYEQYF.